The subject of this entry is one T cell receptor beta chain. The V and J ends lost 5 bases and 2 bases, in that order; junction bases with no gene match: 9. CDR1 and CDR2 from the germline V gene are SGHVS and FNYEAQ. The CDR3 runs 17 residues. This sample stems from a study of T cell changes during pregnancy in multiple sclerosis. The data were produced by immunoSEQ multiplex PCR, yet TCRdb's version contains in-frame clones alone and is incomplete. The table lists 20,000 to 25,000 clones, roughly 89% of them singletons. The clonotype comes from a female donor with multiple sclerosis, enrolled in a pregnancy study. The V gene is TRBV7-6, the J gene TRBJ2-2; 9 bases agree with TRBD2. The sequences come from CD8+ T cells from peripheral blood mononuclear cells, collected in the first trimester of pregnancy. CDR3 nucleotide sequence: TGTGCCAGCAGCCCTTCCGCTAGCGGGGACAACACCGGGGAGCTGTTTTTT. Protein product: CASSPSASGDNTGELFF.